The entry below describes one T cell receptor beta chain. Authors' processing steps: Researchers report that nucleated cell counts were estimated from reference gene primer amplification. The table came from immunoSEQ multiplex PCR; TCRdb's copy has only in-frame clones and leaves some out. Clonal size and the V and J genes are those of that table, whereas D and trimming came from the DNA. Among 410,000 or so clones, around 89% were seen once, and the ten largest hold approximately 1.5%. This entry is derived from a study of blood T cell repertoires in COVID-19. Study context: Whether acute or convalescent, the COVID-19 samples came from the United States, Italy and Spain. T cells, B-cell-depleted T cells, or PBMCs provided the cDNA or gDNA that served as material.

Followed longitudinally, the Seattle patients had been enrolled during active infection. CDR1 MGHDK and CDR2 SYGVNS come from the germline V gene. This CDR3 spans 14 amino acids. The chain carries TRBV25-1 and TRBJ1-2, with D hard to call. This receptor was obtained from a woman between 40 and 55 years old with COVID-19, enrolled during active disease. Sequenced material: peripheral blood. CDR3 DNA sequence: TGTGCTGCTGAAGGAACCCGCGGAAGTCATGGCTACACCTTC. This encodes CAAEGTRGSHGYTF.